A selection of T cell receptor beta chains follows, all from one sample in a study of blood T cells in healthy people across ages. One entry per CDR3 protein, called by TCRdb with MiXCR from the 5' RACE reads. Here the sample spans approximately 830,000 distinct CDR3 sequences, roughly 60% being singletons. The sequenced sample consisted of blood. Receptors were obtained from a man aged 30 to 39 in good health. The CDR3 runs from the conserved cysteine through the conserved F or W. The order of the fields is D gene, J gene, CDR3 length, clone size, V gene, CDR3 DNA, CDR3 protein. A D gene is named only where the DNA matches it firmly. For some rows the clone size is stated as once, few or many, or as a class when expanded; others skip it.

>NA|TRBJ1-1|14|NA|TRBV28
TGTGCCAGCAGCATCGGTAGGGCCCGCACTGAAGCTTTCTTT
CASSIGRARTEAFF
>NA|TRBJ2-1|16|NA|TRBV12-3/TRBV12-4
TGTGCCAGCAGTTTATCGACGGACTTCTCCTACAATGAGCAGTTCTTC
CASSLSTDFSYNEQFF
>TRBD2|TRBJ2-1|14|NA|TRBV10-3
TGTGCCATGCGGGGGGCGACCTCCAACAATGAGCGGTTCTTC
CAMRGATSNNERFF
>TRBD1|TRBJ2-1|14|NA|TRBV15
TGTGCCACCAGCGGTTGGACAGGGGGCGGTGAGCAGTTCTTC
CATSGWTGGGEQFF
>TRBD1|TRBJ2-7|15|NA|TRBV6-1
TGTGCCAGCAGTGTCACAGGGGTTTTTCCCTACGAGCAGTACTTC
CASSVTGVFPYEQYF
>TRBD2|TRBJ2-5|16|few|TRBV7-2
TGTGCCAGCAGCACCGAGATAGCGGGGGGCGGGGAGACCCAGTACTTC
CASSTEIAGGGETQYF
>NA|TRBJ2-5|14|few|TRBV7-2
TGTGCCAGCAGCTTCGGTTTTCTCCAAGAGACCCAGTACTTC
CASSFGFLQETQYF
>NA|TRBJ1-4|15|few|TRBV4-1
TGCGCCAGCAGCCAAGATAGGGGAACTAATGAAAAACTGTTTTTT
CASSQDRGTNEKLFF
>TRBD1|TRBJ2-5|15|NA|TRBV10-3
TGCGCCATCACCCGAACGGACAGGCCTGAAGAGACCCAGTACTTC
CAITRTDRPEETQYF
>TRBD1|TRBJ1-2|18|NA|TRBV4-3
TGCGCCAGCAGCCAATCCTCTCCAGGAGAGGGGGCTTTCTATGGCTACACCTTC
CASSQSSPGEGAFYGYTF
>NA|TRBJ1-2|13|NA|TRBV6-6
TGTGCCACAGAGGTGGGGCAGCACTATGGCTACACCTTC
CATEVGQHYGYTF
>TRBD2|TRBJ2-7|15|NA|TRBV27
TGTGCCAGCAGGAGAATGCGGGGGGCCGAGAACGAGCAGTACTTC
CASRRMRGAENEQYF
>TRBD1|TRBJ1-6|16|once|TRBV4-3
TGCGCCAGCAGCCGAGGACAGGACCAGAGTAATTCACCCCTCCACTTT
CASSRGQDQSNSPLHF
>NA|TRBJ2-1|13|once|TRBV29-1
TGCAGCGTTGAAGATCGCACGAACAATGAGCAGTTCTTC
CSVEDRTNNEQFF
>NA|TRBJ2-6|14|NA|TRBV2
TGTGCCAGCAGTGGGCATACTGGGGCCAACGTCCTGACTTTC
CASSGHTGANVLTF
>NA|TRBJ2-1|14|few|TRBV7-2
TGTGCCAGCAGCTACCGTACGAACTACAATGAGCAGTTCTTC
CASSYRTNYNEQFF
>NA|TRBJ2-7|11|NA|TRBV6-1
TGTGCCAGCCAGGGGACCTACGAGCAGTACTTC
CASQGTYEQYF
>TRBD2|TRBJ2-7|17|once|TRBV7-2
TGTGCCAGCAGCCCCCTGGGCGGGGGGCTACTCTACTACGAGCAGTACTTC
CASSPLGGGLLYYEQYF
>NA|TRBJ1-2|13|NA|TRBV29-1
TGCGGCATCCGCCGTGACAGTAACTATGGCTACACCTTC
CGIRRDSNYGYTF
>NA|TRBJ1-2|12|few|TRBV6-5
TGTGCCAGCAGTTACGATAGCTATGGCTACACCTTC
CASSYDSYGYTF
>NA|TRBJ2-1|13|NA|TRBV10-3
TGTGCCATCGGGTGGAGGCTCGGGGATGAGCAGTTCTTC
CAIGWRLGDEQFF
>NA|TRBJ1-2|16|NA|TRBV20-1
TGCAGTGCTAGAGATCCGAGGTCCCGTGGGAGCTATGGCTACACCTTC
CSARDPRSRGSYGYTF
>NA|TRBJ2-1|15|NA|TRBV7-3
TGTGCCAGCAGCCCCCCGGAGGGTAGAATGAATGAGCAGTTCTTC
CASSPPEGRMNEQFF